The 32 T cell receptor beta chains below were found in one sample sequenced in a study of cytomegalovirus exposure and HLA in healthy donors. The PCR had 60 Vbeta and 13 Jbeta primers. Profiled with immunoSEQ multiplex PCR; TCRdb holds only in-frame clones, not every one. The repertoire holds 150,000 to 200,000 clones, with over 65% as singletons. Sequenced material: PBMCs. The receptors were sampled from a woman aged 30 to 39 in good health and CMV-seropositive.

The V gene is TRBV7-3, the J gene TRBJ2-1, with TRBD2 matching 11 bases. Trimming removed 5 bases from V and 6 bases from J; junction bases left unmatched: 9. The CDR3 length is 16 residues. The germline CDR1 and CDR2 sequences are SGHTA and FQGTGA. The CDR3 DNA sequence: TGTGCCAGCAGCCCAGGACTAGCGGGCTTGGGCAATGAGCAGTTCTTC. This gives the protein CASSPGLAGLGNEQFF. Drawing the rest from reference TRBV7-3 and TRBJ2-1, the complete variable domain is GAGVSQTPSNKVTEKGKYVELRCDPISGHTALYWYRQSLGQGPEFLIYFQGTGAADDSGLPNDRFFAVRPEGSVSTLKIQRTERGDSAVYLCASSPGLAGLGNEQFFGPGTRLTVL.

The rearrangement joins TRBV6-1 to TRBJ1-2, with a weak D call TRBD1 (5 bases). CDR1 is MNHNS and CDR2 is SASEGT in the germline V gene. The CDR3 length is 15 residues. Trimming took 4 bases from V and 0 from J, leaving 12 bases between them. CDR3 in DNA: TGTGCCAGCAGTGTTAGCAGGGCCTCTAACTATGGCTACACCTTC. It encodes CASSVSRASNYGYTF.

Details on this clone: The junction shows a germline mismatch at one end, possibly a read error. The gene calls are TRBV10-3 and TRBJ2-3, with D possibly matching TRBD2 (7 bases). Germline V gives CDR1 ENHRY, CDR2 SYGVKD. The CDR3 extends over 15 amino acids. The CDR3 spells CAISYWSGDTGTQYF. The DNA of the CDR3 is TGTGCCATCAGTTATTGGAGCGGGGACACAGGTACGCAGTATTTT.

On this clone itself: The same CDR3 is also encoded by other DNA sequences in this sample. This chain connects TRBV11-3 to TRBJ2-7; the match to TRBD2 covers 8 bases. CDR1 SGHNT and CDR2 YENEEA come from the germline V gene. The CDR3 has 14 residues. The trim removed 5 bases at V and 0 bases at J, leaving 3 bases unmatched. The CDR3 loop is CASSLGRASYEQYF. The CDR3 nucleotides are TGTGCCAGCAGCCTCGGGAGGGCCTCCTACGAGCAGTACTTC.

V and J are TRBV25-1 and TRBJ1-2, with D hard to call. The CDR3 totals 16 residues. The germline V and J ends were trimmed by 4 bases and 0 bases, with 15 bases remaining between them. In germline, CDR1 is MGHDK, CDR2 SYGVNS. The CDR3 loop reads CASSVWTEGANYGYTF. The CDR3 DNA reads TGTGCCAGCAGTGTCTGGACCGAGGGCGCTAACTATGGCTACACCTTC.

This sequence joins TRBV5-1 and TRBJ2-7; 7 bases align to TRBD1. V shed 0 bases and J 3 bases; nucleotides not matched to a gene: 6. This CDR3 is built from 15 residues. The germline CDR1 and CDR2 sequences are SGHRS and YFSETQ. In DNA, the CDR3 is TGCGCCAGCAGCTTGGGCGGGCAGGGGGTCTACGAGCAGTACTTC. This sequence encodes CASSLGGQGVYEQYF.

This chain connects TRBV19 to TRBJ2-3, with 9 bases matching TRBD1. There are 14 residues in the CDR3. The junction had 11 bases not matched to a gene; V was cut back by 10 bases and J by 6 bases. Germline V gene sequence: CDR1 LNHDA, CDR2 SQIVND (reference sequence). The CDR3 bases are TGTGCCACCGACAGGGGGGGGGCTCAGGATACGCAGTATTTT. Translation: CATDRGGAQDTQYF.

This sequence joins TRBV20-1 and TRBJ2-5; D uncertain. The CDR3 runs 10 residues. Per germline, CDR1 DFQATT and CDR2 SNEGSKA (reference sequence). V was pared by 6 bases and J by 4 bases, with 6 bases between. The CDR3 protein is CSAKIETQYF. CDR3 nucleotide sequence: TGCAGTGCCAAAATAGAGACCCAGTACTTC.

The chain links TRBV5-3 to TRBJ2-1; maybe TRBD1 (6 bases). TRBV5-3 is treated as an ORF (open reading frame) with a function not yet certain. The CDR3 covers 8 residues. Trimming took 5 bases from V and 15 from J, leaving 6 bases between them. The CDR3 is CARRQGFF. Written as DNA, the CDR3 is TGTGCCAGAAGACAGGGGTTCTTC.

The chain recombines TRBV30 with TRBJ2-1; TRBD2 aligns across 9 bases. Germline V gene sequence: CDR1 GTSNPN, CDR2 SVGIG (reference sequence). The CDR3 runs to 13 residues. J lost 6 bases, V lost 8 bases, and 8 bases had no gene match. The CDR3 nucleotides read TGTGCCATCGGGACTAGCAGTCTCAATGAGCAGTTCTTC. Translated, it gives CAIGTSSLNEQFF.

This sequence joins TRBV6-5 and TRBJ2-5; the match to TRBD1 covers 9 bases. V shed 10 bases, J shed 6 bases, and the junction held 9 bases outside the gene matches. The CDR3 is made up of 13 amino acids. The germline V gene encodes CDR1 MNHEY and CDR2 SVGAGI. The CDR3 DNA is TGTGCCACCCGAGGGACAGGGATTCAGACCCAGTACTTC. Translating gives CATRGTGIQTQYF.

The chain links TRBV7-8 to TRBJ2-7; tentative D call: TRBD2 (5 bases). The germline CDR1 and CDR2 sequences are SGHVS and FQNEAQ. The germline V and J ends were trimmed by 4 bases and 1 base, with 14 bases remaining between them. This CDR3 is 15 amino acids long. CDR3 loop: CASSSSVGSSYEQYF. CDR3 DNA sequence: TGTGCCAGCAGCTCCTCGGTAGGGAGTTCCTACGAGCAGTACTTC.

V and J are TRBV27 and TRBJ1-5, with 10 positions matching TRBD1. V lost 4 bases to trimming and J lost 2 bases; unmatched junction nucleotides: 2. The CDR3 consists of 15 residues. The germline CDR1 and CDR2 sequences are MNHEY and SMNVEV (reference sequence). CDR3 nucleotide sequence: TGTGCCAGCAGTTCCGGGACAGGGGGCAATCAGCCCCAGCATTTT. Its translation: CASSSGTGGNQPQHF.

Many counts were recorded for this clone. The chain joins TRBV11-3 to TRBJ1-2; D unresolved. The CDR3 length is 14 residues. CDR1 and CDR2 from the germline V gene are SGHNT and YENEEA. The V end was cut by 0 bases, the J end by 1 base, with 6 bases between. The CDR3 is CASSLDQNNYGYTF. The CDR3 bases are TGTGCCAGCAGCTTAGATCAGAATAACTATGGCTACACCTTC. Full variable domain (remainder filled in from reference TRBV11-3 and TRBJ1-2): EAGVVQSPRYKIIEKKQPVAFWCNPISGHNTLYWYLQNLGQGPELLIRYENEEAVDDSQLPKDRFSAERLKGVDSTLKIQPAELGDSAVYLCASSLDQNNYGYTFGSGTRLTVV.

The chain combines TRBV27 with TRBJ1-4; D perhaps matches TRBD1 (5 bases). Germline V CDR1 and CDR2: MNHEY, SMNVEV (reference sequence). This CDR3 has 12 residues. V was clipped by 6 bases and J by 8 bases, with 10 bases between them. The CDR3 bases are TGTGCCAGCAGAGGGGTGGGCGAAAAACTGTTTTTT. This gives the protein CASRGVGEKLFF.

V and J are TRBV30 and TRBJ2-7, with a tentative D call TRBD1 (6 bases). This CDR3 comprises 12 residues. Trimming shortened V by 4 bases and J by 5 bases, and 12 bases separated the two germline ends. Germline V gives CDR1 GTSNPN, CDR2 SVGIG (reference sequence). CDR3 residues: CAWNRVDNEQYF. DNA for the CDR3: TGTGCCTGGAACAGGGTAGACAACGAGCAGTACTTC.

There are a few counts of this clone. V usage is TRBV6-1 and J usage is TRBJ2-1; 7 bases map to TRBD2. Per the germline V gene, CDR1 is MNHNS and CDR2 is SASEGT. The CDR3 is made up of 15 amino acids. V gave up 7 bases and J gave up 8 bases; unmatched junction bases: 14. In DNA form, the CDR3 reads TGTGCCAGCACTGGGGGAGGGCCTTCAGTGTATGAGCAGTTCTTC. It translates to CASTGGGPSVYEQFF.

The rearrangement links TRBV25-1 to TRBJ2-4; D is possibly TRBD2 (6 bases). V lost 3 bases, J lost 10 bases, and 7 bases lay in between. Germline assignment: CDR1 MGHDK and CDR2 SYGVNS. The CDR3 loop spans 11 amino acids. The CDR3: CASSEGRIQYF. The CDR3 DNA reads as TGTGCCAGCAGTGAGGGGAGGATTCAGTACTTC.

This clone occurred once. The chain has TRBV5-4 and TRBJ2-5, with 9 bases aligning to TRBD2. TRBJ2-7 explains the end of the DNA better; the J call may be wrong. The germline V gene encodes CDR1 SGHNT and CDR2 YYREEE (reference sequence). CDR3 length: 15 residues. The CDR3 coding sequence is TGTGCCAGCAGCTTGGGAGCTAGCGGGGCCTACGAGCAGTACTTC. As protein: CASSLGASGAYEQYF.

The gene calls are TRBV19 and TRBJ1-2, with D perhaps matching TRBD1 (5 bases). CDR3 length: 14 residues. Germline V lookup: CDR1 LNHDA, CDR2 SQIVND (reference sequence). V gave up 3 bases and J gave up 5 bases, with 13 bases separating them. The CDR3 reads CASSIGGFGYGYTF. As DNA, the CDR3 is TGTGCCAGTAGTATCGGGGGTTTCGGATATGGCTACACCTTC.

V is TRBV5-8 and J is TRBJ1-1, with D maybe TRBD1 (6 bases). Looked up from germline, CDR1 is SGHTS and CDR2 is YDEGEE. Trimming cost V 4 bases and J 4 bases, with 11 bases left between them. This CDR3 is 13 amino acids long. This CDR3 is CASSVLGGTEAFF. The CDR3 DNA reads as TGTGCCAGCAGCGTCTTAGGGGGCACTGAAGCTTTCTTT. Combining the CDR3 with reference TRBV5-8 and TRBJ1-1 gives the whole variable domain EAGVTQSPTHLIKTRGQQATLRCSPISGHTSVYWYQQALGLGLQFLLWYDEGEERNRGNFPPRFSGRQFPNYSSELNVNALELEDSALYLCASSVLGGTEAFFGQGTRLTVV.

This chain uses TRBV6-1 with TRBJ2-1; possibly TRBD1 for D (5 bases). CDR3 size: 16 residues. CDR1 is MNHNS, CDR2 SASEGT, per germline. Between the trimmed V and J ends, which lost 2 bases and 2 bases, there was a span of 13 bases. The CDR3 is CASSESLGLAYNEQFF. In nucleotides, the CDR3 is TGTGCCAGCAGTGAATCGTTGGGGCTAGCCTACAATGAGCAGTTCTTC.

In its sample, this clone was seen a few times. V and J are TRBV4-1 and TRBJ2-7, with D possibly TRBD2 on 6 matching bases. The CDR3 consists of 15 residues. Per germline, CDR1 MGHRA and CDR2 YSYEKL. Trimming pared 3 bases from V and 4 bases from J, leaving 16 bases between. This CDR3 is CASSQGGRIYYEQYF. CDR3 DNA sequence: TGCGCCAGCAGCCAGGGGGGACGGATCTATTACGAGCAGTACTTC.

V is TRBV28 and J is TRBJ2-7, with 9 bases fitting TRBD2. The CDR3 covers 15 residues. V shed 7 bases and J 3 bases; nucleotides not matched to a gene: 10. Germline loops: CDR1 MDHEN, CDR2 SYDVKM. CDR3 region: CASTDPGTSNYEQYF. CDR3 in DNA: TGTGCCAGCACCGACCCCGGGACTAGCAACTACGAGCAGTACTTC. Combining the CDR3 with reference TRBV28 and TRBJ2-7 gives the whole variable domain DVKVTQSSRYLVKRTGEKVFLECVQDMDHENMFWYRQDPGLGLRLIYFSYDVKMKEKGDIPEGYSVSREKKERFSLILESASTNQTSMYLCASTDPGTSNYEQYFGPGTRLTVT.

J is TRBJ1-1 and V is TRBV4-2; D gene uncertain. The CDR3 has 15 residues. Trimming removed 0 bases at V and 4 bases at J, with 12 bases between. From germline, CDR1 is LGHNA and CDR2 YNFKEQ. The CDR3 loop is CASSQDLGLATEAFF. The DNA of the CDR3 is TGTGCCAGCAGCCAAGATTTGGGCTTGGCCACTGAAGCTTTCTTT.

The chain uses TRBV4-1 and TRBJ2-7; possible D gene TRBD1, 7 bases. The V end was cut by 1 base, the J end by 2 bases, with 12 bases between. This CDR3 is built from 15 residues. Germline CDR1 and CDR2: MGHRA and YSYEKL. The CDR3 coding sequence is TGCGCCAGCAGCCAAGGGGGCGGGACAGCCTACGAGCAGTACTTC. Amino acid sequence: CASSQGGGTAYEQYF.

Here the CDR3 DNA reads TGTGCCAGCAGTTACTCTACAGGAATGAACACTGAAGCTTTCTTT. It translates to CASSYSTGMNTEAFF. V and J are TRBV6-6 and TRBJ1-1, with a possible D match to TRBD1 (5 bases). Trimming took 0 bases from V and 0 from J, leaving 8 bases between them. The CDR3 is 15 amino acids. From germline, CDR1 is MNHNY and CDR2 SVGAGI (reference sequence).

The DNA of the CDR3 is TGTGCCAGCAGCTTACAGGCGGGAGTACAAGAGACCCAGTACTTC. Protein product: CASSLQAGVQETQYF. The rearrangement uses TRBV7-9 and TRBJ2-5, with 7 bases lining up with TRBD2. From germline, CDR1 is SEHNR and CDR2 FQNEAQ (reference sequence). After removal of 2 bases from V and 2 bases from J, the junction contained 5 bases not matched to a gene. CDR3 length equals 15 residues.

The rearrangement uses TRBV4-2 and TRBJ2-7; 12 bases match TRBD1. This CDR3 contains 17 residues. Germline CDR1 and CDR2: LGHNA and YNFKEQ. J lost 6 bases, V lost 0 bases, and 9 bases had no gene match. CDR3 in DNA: TGTGCCAGCAGCCAAGACCGGACGCCGGGACAGGGGGCCGAGCAGTACTTC. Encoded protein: CASSQDRTPGQGAEQYF.

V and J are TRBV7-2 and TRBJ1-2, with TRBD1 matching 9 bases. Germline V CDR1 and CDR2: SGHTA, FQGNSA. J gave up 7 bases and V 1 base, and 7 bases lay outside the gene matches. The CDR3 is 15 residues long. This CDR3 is CASSLDGQGPGGYTF. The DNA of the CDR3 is TGTGCCAGCAGCTTAGATGGACAGGGGCCGGGTGGCTACACCTTC.

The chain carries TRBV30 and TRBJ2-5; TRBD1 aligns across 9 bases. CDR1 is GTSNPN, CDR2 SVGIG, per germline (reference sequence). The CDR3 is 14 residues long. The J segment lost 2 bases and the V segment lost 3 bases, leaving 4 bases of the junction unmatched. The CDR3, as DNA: TGTGCCTGGAGCAGGGGACAGGGTCAAGAGACCCAGTACTTC. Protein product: CAWSRGQGQETQYF.

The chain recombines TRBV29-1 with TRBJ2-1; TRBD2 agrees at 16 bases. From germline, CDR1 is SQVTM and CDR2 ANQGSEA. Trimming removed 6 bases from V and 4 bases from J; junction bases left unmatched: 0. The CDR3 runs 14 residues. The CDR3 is CSVGLAGGYNEQFF. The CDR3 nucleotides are TGCAGCGTGGGACTAGCGGGAGGGTACAATGAGCAGTTCTTC.